A selection of T cell receptor beta chains follows, all from one sample in a study of T-cell reconstitution after alpha-beta-depleted transplantation in children. One entry per CDR3 protein, called by TCRdb with MiXCR from the PCR reads. The sample carries around 500,000 distinct CDR3 sequences, approximately 13% recorded once. The material sequenced was PBMCs from the stem cell graft donor, taken from the stem cell graft. The receptors were sampled from a human donor who donated a stem cell graft to a child with combined immunodeficiency. CDR3s include the opening cysteine and the closing phenylalanine or tryptophan. Each record gives: D gene, J gene, clone size, V gene, CDR3 DNA, CDR3 protein. The D gene is left open where the match is weak. Rows give clone size only sometimes, using once, few, many, or a class for an expanded clone.

>.|TRBJ2-3|few|TRBV15
TGTGCCACCAGTTTGACTTCAACTAGCACAGATACGCAGTATTTT
CATSLTSTSTDTQYF
>.|TRBJ1-1|few|TRBV6-6
TGTGCCAGCAGTTACTCGCGTCGCACTGAAGCTTTCTTT
CASSYSRRTEAFF
>.|TRBJ2-7|.|TRBV7-9
TGTGCCAGCAGCTCGACCGGGACAACCCGATACGAGCAGTACTTC
CASSSTGTTRYEQYF
>.|TRBJ1-1|few|TRBV27
TGTGCCAGCAGGCGGGGGGATTCTTTCACTGAAGCTTTCTTT
CASRRGDSFTEAFF
>.|TRBJ2-5|many|TRBV2
TGTGCCAGCACAGGAAACCAAGAGACCCAGTACTTC
CASTGNQETQYF
>.|TRBJ2-1|.|TRBV3-1
TGTGCCAGCAGCCAAGGGGGGGATCCGGAGCAGTTCTTC
CASSQGGDPEQFF
>.|TRBJ2-7|.|TRBV30
TGTGCCTGGGGGGATTTCTACGAGCAGTACTTC
CAWGDFYEQYF
>TRBD2|TRBJ2-7|.|TRBV20-1
TGCAGTGCCGTGAATGGGGCTAGCGGTGGCTTGGAGCAGTACTTC
CSAVNGASGGLEQYF
>.|TRBJ1-1|many|TRBV3-1
TGTGCCAGCACTCAGGGGATGAACACTGAAGCTTTCTTT
CASTQGMNTEAFF
>.|TRBJ2-7|.|TRBV28
TGTGCCAGCAGTTTAGCGGGCCGAGCGCACGAGCAGTACTTC
CASSLAGRAHEQYF
>TRBD2|TRBJ2-5|.|TRBV20-1
TGCAGTGCTGCACCGGGACTAGCGGGAGCATACCAAGAGACCCAGTACTTC
CSAAPGLAGAYQETQYF
>.|TRBJ1-1|few|TRBV23-1
TGCGCCAGCAGTCAATCAAGGGGACTGGGGGGAGCTTTCTTT
CASSQSRGLGGAFF
>TRBD2|TRBJ2-3|many|TRBV7-9
TGTGCCAGCAGCTTAGCTCCTAGCGGGAGAAGGTATACGCAGTATTTT
CASSLAPSGRRYTQYF
>.|TRBJ2-1|.|TRBV7-9
TGTGCCAGCGGCCCGGGTCTAGAGGACAATGAGCAGTTCTTC
CASGPGLEDNEQFF
>.|TRBJ2-5|many|TRBV12-3/TRBV12-4
TGTGCCAGCAGTCCAATACCCCAGGGAGGCCAAGAGACCCAGTACTTC
CASSPIPQGGQETQYF